The clone carrying this T cell receptor (beta chain) has a handful of counts. These data belong to a study of cytotoxic CD8 clonotypes in ibrutinib-treated CLL. Turning to the study itself: Included were about a dozen relapsed/refractory and roughly 15 treatment-naive patients, of whom 17 to 18 were IGHV unmutated. Recorded responses included around 24 partial and 2 complete; following median approximately 68 months, roughly 15 stayed remitted and 12 progressed. Response specimens were obtained following a median treatment duration of about 12 months, with a range of 6 to 36.

Cryopreserved PBMCs were the source of about 1.9 micrograms of genomic DNA, which went to TCR beta libraries. Trimming stripped 7 bases from V and 6 bases from J, with 15 bases between. The CDR3 is 13 residues long. The germline gives CDR1 MNHEY, CDR2 SVGAGI. Clones were read by immunoSEQ multiplex PCR, and TCRdb kept only the in-frame ones, dropping some. The sample has 300,000 or so clones, roughly two thirds seen once; the top ten hold about 5.9%. The J gene is TRBJ1-2, the V gene TRBV6-5; tentatively, D is TRBD1 (5 bases). The clonotype originates from a human donor with chronic lymphocytic leukemia. The starting material was PBMCs, obtained after 36 months of ibrutinib treatment. The CDR3, as DNA: TGTGCCAGCATCCCCTACGGGGGTCATGGCTACACCTTC. Its translation is CASIPYGGHGYTF.